Given below is one T cell receptor (beta chain) in context. Its antigen is still unknown. The sample originates from a study of T cells after yellow fever vaccination. Study in general: SMART-Seq v4 Ultra Low Input served to prepare low-cell-number fractions. Study-wide results and caveats: A weaker secondary response peaked on day 5, the primary on day 15. At around 96% for CD4 and roughly 87% for CD8, most primary-vaccination clones showed up again after the booster. High-abundance clonotypes from the bulk population could contaminate FACS-sorted repertoires.

This CDR3 is built from 13 residues. CDR1 is LGHNA, CDR2 YNFKEQ, per germline. V was trimmed by 5 bases and J by 4 bases, leaving 11 bases between them. TCRdb reprocessed the 5' RACE reads with MiXCR, giving one entry per CDR3 protein. The table includes more than 300,000 distinct CDR3 sequences, about 10% detected once. This chain uses TRBV4-2 with TRBJ2-5, with a tentative D call TRBD1 (6 bases). The TCR originated in a young man who received the YFV17D yellow fever vaccine. Material: CD4+ T cells sorted from PBMCs, obtained 45 days after the yellow fever booster vaccination. The CDR3 DNA follows: TGTGCCAGCAGCGCTAAAGGGGGAGAGACCCAGTACTTC. Translation gives CASSAKGGETQYF.